This T cell receptor beta chain was identified in a study of T cells in women clearing cervical HPV infection. Notes on this clone: Its antigen is not identified. The read finishes 3 residues shy of the CDR3 end, and the germline J gene is used to complete it.

The protocol was immunoSEQ multiplex PCR, while the TCRdb copy is restricted to in-frame clones and leaves out a portion. Its table lists some 30,000 clones. The CDR3 extends over 14 amino acids. The V gene end was trimmed by 3 bases and the J gene end by 3 bases; junction bases not matched to a gene: 3. Germline loops: CDR1 SNHLY, CDR2 FYNNEI. Study observations and caveats: TRBV6-7 relative abundance averaged about 0.11% in cases and 0.15% to 0.2% in controls. CIN3+ cases had significantly higher TCR repertoire richness than controls, but evenness did not differ. It is unknown whether associations predate infection; no effector/memory or HPV-specific sorting.

This sequence joins TRBV2 and TRBJ2-7, with 9 bases identical to TRBD1. This clonotype was obtained from a woman aged 18-70 years with a cervical HPV16 infection that either progressed to CIN3+ or cleared (not recorded which). Sequenced: blood buffy coat. CDR3: CASSERTGVYEQYF. The DNA read from the CDR3 is TGTGCCAGCAGTGAGAGGACAGGGGTCTACGAG.